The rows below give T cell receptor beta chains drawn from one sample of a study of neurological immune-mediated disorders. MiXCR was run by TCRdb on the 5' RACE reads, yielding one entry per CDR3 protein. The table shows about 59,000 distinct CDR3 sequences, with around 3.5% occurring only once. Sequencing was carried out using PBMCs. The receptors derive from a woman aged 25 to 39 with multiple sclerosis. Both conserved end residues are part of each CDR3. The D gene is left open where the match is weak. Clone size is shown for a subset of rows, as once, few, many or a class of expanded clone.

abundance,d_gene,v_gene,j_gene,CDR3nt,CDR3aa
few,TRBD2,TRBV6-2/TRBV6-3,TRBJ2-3,TGTGCCAGCAGTCCGGCGGGAGTACATCCAGATACGCAGTATTTT,CASSPAGVHPDTQYF
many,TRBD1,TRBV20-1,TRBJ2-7,TGCAGTGCTGGGGACAGGGACGAGCAGTACTTC,CSAGDRDEQYF
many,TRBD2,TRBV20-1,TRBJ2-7,TGCAGTGCTAGATCGACTAGCGCCTTCCCCTACGAGCAGTACTTC,CSARSTSAFPYEQYF
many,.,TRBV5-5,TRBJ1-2,TGTGCCAGCAGCTTTTTGCCGGGTCCCACAGATGATGGCTACACCTTC,CASSFLPGPTDDGYTF
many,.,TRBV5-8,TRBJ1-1,TGTGCCAGCAGCTTGTGGGGGCGAACTGAAGCTTTCTTT,CASSLWGRTEAFF
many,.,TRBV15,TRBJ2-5,TGTGCCACCAGCGAGAGGGGCTGGGGGCCGGACCAAGAGACCCAGTACTTC,CATSERGWGPDQETQYF
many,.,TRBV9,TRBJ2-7,TGTGCCAGCAGCGTAGATGGCCAACCTTACGAGCAGTACTTC,CASSVDGQPYEQYF
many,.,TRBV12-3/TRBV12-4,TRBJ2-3,TGTGCCAGCAGTCCAAAAGATACGCAGTATTTT,CASSPKDTQYF
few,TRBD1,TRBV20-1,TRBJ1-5,TGCAGTGCTGGGACAGGGTTTATGGGGAGCAATCAGCCCCAGAATTTT,CSAGTGFMGSNQPQNF
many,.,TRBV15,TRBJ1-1,TGTGCCACCAGCAGAGATCTCGCGGGCACTGAAGCTTTCTTT,CATSRDLAGTEAFF
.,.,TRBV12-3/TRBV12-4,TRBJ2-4,TGTGCCAGCAGCCAGCAACCGCTGGGGGCCAAAAAAATTCAGTACTTC,CASSQQPLGAKKIQYF
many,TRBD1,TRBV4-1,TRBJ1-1,TGCGCCAGCAGCCATCCGGGACAGGGTTCGACTGAAGCTTTCTTT,CASSHPGQGSTEAFF
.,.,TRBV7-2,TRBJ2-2,TGTGCCAGCAGCTCCCCGGGGTTCGGGGAGCTGTTTTTT,CASSSPGFGELFF
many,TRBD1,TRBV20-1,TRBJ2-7,TGCAGTGCCTTTCCCGGGACAGGGAGGATCTACGAGCAGTACTTC,CSAFPGTGRIYEQYF
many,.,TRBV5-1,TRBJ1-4,TGCGCCAGCAGCTTGCTGGCAGGTGCAACTAATGAAAAACTGTTTTTT,CASSLLAGATNEKLFF
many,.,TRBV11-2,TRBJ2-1,.,CASSFGAGTSSVFF
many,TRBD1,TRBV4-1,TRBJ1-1,TGCGCCAGCAGCCAAAGACAGGGGAACACTGAAGCTTTCTTT,CASSQRQGNTEAFF
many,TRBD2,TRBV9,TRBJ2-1,TGTGCCAGCAGCTACGGGACTAGAGGGGACAATGAGCAGTTCTTC,CASSYGTRGDNEQFF
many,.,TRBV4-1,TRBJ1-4,TGCGCCAGCAGTCAGGCGCGGGGACGAGGGGTTAGGGAAAAACTGTTTTTT,CASSQARGRGVREKLFF
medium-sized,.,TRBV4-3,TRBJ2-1,TGCGCCAGCAGCCAAGATGGGGACAATGAGCAGTTCTTC,CASSQDGDNEQFF
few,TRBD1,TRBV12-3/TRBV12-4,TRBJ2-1,TGTGCCAGCAGGTCAACCGGGACAGGGGAGGACAATGAGCAGTTCTTC,CASRSTGTGEDNEQFF
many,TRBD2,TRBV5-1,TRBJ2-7,TGCGCCAGCAGCTTGGTGGTAGCGGGAGGGATCGAGCAGTACTTC,CASSLVVAGGIEQYF
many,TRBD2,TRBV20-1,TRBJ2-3,TGCAGTGCTATAGGGGGACTAGCTTCGGCGGATACGCAGTATTTT,CSAIGGLASADTQYF